This TCR beta chain appears in the sequencing data of a study of blood T cell repertoires in COVID-19. As for the study in general: Collection of acute and convalescent COVID-19 samples took place in the United States, Italy and Spain. The analysed material was cDNA or gDNA that came from T cells, B-cell-depleted T cells, or PBMCs.

In the study's own analysis: Estimated nucleated cell counts came from reference gene primer amplification. The repertoire was sequenced with immunoSEQ multiplex PCR; TCRdb's copy has only in-frame clones and lacks some. V, J and clone size derive from that table, while D and trimming were established from the DNA sequence. The table includes more than 450,000 clones, roughly 90% detected once. The CDR3 runs to 15 residues. V lost 3 bases to trimming and J lost 1 base, with 12 bases between them. Germline CDR1 SGHRS, CDR2 YFSETQ. Recovered status in Cohort 3 required two negative PCRs, clearance, or symptom resolution.

The clonotype comes from a young woman who had recovered from COVID-19. Sample: PBMCs or T cells enriched from blood (not recorded which). V and J are TRBV5-1 and TRBJ2-3; the D gene is possibly TRBD2 (5 bases). CDR3 DNA: TGCGCCAGCAGCTCACTAGTGATGGGCACAGATACGCAGTATTTT. Encoded protein: CASSSLVMGTDTQYF.